This TCR beta chain came from a study of OX40 agonist ivuxolimab in advanced cancers. General study points: Among T cells, CD8+ cells averaged more expanded clones than CD4+ cells.

The table came from immunoSEQ multiplex PCR; TCRdb's copy has only in-frame clones and leaves some out. The sample includes around 85,000 clones, about 90% of them seen just once. Trimming shortened V by 3 bases and J by 3 bases, and 7 bases separated the two germline ends. The CDR3 covers 12 residues. Germline CDR1 and CDR2: SGHNT and YYREEE (reference sequence). Note on this clone: The target antigen is unknown.

This receptor was taken from an adult with an advanced solid tumor such as melanoma, head and neck, liver or kidney cancer. The rearrangement links TRBV5-4 to TRBJ2-7; D remains unclear. The material sequenced was CD4+ or CD8+ T cells sorted from blood, taken in a trial of the OX40 agonist ivuxolimab. The CDR3 protein is CASSYGHYEQYF. The CDR3 coding sequence is TGTGCCAGCAGCTACGGCCACTACGAGCAGTACTTC.